These 3 T cell receptor beta chains originate from one sample sequenced in a study of OX40 agonist ivuxolimab in advanced cancers. Clones were sequenced by immunoSEQ multiplex PCR, and TCRdb holds only the in-frame ones, with some missing. The table records 35,000 to 40,000 clones, roughly 82% of them present only once. The input for sequencing was CD4+ or CD8+ T cells sorted from blood, taken in a trial of the OX40 agonist ivuxolimab. The receptor source for this set is an adult with an advanced solid tumor such as melanoma, head and neck, liver or kidney cancer.

The chain couples TRBV13 to TRBJ1-2; 9 bases agree with TRBD1. V shed 6 bases, J shed 8 bases, and the junction held 16 bases outside the gene matches. CDR3 length: 16 residues. Germline V gives CDR1 PRHDT, CDR2 FYEKMQ (reference sequence). Here the CDR3 reads CASRYGTGYALDGYTF. CDR3 nucleotide sequence: TGTGCCAGCAGATATGGGACAGGGTATGCCTTAGACGGCTACACCTTC.

A single count supports this clone. The chain recombines TRBV25-1 with TRBJ2-1; D not certain. This CDR3 is built from 15 residues. Germline V gene data show CDR1 as MGHDK and CDR2 as SYGVNS. The germline V and J ends were trimmed by 6 bases and 6 bases, with 18 bases remaining between them. The CDR3 bases are TGTGCCAGCAGCAGCCCCGGCCGGGTCGGCAATGAGCAGTTCTTC. Amino acid sequence: CASSSPGRVGNEQFF.

The rearrangement joins TRBV10-3 to TRBJ1-5; TRBD1 is a possible D gene (6 bases). Looked up from germline, CDR1 is ENHRY and CDR2 is SYGVKD. Trimming took 2 bases from V and 4 from J, leaving 9 bases between them. This CDR3 spans 14 amino acids. In DNA form, the CDR3 reads TGTGCCATCAGTGAGGGACAGAAAAATCAGCCCCAGCATTTT. Encoded protein: CAISEGQKNQPQHF.